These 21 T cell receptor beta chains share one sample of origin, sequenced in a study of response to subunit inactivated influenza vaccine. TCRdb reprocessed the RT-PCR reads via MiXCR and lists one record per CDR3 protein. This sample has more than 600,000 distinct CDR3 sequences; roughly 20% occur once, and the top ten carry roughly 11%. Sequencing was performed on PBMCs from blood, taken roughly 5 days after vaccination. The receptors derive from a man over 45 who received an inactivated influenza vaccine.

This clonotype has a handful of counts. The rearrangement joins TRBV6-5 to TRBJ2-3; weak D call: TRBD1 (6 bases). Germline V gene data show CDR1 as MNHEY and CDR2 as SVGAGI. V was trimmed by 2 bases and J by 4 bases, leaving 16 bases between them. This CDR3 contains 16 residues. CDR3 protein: CASSYAVGAVPDTQYF. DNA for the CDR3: TGTGCCAGCAGTTACGCCGTGGGGGCGGTTCCAGATACGCAGTATTTT.

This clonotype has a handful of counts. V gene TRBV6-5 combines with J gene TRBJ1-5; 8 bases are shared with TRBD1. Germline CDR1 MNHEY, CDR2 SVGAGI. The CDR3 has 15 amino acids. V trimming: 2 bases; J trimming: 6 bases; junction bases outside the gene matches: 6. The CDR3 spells CASSYEDRDPQPQHF. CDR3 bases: TGTGCCAGCAGTTACGAGGACAGGGATCCTCAGCCCCAGCATTTT.

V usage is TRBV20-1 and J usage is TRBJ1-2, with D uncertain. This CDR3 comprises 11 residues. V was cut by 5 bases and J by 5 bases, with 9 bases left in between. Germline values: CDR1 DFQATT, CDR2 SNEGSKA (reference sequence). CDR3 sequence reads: CSAYGRYGYTF. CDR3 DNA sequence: TGCAGTGCTTACGGACGGTATGGCTACACCTTC.

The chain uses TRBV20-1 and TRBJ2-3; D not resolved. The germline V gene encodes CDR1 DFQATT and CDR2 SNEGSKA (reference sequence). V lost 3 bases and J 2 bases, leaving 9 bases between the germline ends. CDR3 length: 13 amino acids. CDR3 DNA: TGCAGTGCTAGTGCTAGTTACACAGATACGCAGTATTTT. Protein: CSASASYTDTQYF.

Here the CDR3 DNA reads TGTGCCAGCAGCGCCAGGCAGGGTCGCTACGAGCAGTACTTC. Its protein is CASSARQGRYEQYF. This chain joins TRBV6-1 and TRBJ2-7, with D possibly being TRBD1 (5 bases). The V gene lost 6 bases and the J gene lost 3 bases, with 15 bases spanning the gap. The CDR3 spans 14 residues. Germline lookup yields CDR1 MNHNS and CDR2 SASEGT.

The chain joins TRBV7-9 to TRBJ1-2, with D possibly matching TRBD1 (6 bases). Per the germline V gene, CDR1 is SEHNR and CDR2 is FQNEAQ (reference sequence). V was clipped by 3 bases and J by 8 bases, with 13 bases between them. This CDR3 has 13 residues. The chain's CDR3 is CASSFQGTAGYTF. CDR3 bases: TGTGCCAGCAGCTTTCAGGGGACGGCGGGCTACACCTTC.

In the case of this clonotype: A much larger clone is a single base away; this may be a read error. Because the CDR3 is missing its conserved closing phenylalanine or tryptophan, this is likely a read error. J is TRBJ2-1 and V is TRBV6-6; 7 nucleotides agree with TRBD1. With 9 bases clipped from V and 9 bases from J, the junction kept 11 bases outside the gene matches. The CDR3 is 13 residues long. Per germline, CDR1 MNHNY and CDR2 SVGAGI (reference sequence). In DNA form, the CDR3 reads TGTGCCAGTTTGTCCCGGGACAGTCCTGAGCAGTTCTTA. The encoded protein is CASLSRDSPEQFL.

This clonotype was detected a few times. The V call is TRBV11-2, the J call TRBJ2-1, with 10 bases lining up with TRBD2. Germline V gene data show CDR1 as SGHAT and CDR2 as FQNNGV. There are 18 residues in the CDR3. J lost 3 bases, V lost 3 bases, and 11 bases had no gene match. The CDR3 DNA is TGTGCCAGCAGCTTCAATTCCCTACTAGCGGGATTCTACAATGAGCAGTTCTTC. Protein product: CASSFNSLLAGFYNEQFF.

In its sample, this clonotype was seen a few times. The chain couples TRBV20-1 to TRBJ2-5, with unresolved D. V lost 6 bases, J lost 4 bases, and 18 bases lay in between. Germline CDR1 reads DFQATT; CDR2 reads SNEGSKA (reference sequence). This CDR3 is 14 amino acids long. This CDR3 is CSAPQRGRGETQYF. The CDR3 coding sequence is TGCAGTGCCCCCCAAAGAGGACGCGGAGAGACCCAGTACTTC.

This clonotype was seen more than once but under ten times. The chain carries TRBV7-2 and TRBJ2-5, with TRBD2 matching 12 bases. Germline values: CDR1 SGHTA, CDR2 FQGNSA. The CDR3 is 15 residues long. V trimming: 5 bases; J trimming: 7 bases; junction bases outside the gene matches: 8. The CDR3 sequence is CASSRRTSGNRTQYF. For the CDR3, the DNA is TGTGCCAGCAGCCGAAGGACTAGCGGGAATCGGACCCAGTACTTC.

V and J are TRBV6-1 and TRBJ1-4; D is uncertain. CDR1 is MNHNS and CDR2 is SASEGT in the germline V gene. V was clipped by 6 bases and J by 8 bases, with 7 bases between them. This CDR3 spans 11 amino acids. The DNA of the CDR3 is TGTGCCAGCAGGGGGTGGGAAAAACTGTTTTTT. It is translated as CASRGWEKLFF.

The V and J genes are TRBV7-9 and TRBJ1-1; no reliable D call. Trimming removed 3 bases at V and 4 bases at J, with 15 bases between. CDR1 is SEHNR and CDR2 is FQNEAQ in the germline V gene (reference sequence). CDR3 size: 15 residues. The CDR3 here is CASSFPRGLSTEAFF. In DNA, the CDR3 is TGTGCCAGCAGCTTCCCGCGAGGTTTATCCACTGAAGCTTTCTTT.

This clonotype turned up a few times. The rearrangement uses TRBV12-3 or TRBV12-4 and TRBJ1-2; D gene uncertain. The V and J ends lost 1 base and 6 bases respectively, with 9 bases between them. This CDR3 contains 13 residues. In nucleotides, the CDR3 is TGTGCCAGCAGTTTAGGTCCCCAGAATGGCTACACCTTC. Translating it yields CASSLGPQNGYTF.

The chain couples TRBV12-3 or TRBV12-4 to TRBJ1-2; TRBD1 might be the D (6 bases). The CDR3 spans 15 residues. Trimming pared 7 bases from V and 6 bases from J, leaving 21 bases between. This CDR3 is CASTLRQDLIDGYTF. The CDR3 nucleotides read TGTGCCAGCACCCTTAGACAGGACCTTATCGATGGCTACACCTTC.

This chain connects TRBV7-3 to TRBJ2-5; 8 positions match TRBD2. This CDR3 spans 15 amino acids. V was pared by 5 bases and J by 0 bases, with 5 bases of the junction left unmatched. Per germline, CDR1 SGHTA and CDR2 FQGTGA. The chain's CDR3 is CASSPGLAHQETQYF. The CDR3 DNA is TGTGCCAGCAGCCCCGGACTAGCTCACCAAGAGACCCAGTACTTC.

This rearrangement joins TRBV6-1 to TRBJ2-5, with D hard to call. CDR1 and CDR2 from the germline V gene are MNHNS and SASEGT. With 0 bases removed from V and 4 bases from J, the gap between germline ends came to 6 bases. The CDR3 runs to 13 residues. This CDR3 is CASSEARGETQYF. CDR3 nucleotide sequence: TGTGCCAGCAGTGAAGCCCGTGGAGAGACCCAGTACTTC.

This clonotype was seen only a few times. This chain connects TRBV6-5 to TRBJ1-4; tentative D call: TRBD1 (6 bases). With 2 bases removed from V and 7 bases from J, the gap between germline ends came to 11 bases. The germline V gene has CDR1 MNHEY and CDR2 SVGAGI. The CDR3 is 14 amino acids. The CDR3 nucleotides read TGTGCCAGCAGTTACGCGGGGGCAGGTGAAAAACTGTTTTTT. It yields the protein CASSYAGAGEKLFF.

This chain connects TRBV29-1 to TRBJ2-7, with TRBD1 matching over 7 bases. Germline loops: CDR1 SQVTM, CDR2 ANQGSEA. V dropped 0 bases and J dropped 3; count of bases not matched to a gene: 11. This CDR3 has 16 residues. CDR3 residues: CSVEEYYIYRGYEQYF. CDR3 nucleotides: TGCAGCGTTGAAGAATATTATATATACAGGGGCTACGAGCAGTACTTC.

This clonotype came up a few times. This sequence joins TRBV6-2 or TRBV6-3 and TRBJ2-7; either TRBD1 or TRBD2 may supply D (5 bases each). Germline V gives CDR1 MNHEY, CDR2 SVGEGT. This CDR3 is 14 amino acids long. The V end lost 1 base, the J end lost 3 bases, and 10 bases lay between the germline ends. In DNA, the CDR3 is TGTGCCAGCAGTTACTACCGGGGCCACTACGAGCAGTACTTC. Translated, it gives CASSYYRGHYEQYF.

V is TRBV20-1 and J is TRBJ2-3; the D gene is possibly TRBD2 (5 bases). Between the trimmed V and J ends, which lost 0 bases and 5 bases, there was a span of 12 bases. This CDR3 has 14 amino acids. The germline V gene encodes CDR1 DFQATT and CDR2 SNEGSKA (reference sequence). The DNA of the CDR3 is TGCAGTGCTAGAGATTCTCACGGAGGAGATACGCAGTATTTT. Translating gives CSARDSHGGDTQYF.

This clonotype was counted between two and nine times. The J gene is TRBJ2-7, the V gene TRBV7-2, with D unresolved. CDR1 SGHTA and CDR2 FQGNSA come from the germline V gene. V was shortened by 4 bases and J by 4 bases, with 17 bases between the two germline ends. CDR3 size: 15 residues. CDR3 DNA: TGTGCCAGCAGCTCGACGGTCCAAAATCCGTACGAGCAGTACTTC. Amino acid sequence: CASSSTVQNPYEQYF.